The rows below give T cell receptor beta chains drawn from one sample of a study of blood T cell repertoires in COVID-19. TCRdb's table, derived via immunoSEQ multiplex PCR, lists solely in-frame clones and lacks some. The sample consists of some 130,000 clones, 86% of them appearing once. Sequenced material: peripheral blood. The receptors here all came from a woman between 70 and 85 years old with COVID-19, enrolled during active disease. The CDR3 runs from the conserved cysteine through the conserved F or W. Each record gives: V gene, J gene, clone size, D gene, CDR3 protein, CDR3 DNA. D genes are given only for firm matches. Clone size, where shown, is once, few, many, or a class for clones that have expanded.

V: TRBV2
J: TRBJ1-2
size: .
D: TRBD1
CDR3: CASTTGVFYGYTF
DNA: TGTGCCAGCACGACAGGGGTTTTCTATGGCTACACCTTC

V: TRBV9
J: TRBJ1-5
size: .
D: .
CDR3: CASSVAGNSQPQHF
DNA: TGTGCCAGCAGCGTCGCAGGGAACAGTCAGCCCCAGCATTTT

V: TRBV6-1
J: TRBJ2-1
size: .
D: .
CDR3: CASSVAVGRIEQFF
DNA: TGTGCCAGCAGTGTAGCTGTGGGCAGAATTGAGCAGTTCTTC

V: TRBV19
J: TRBJ1-1
size: .
D: .
CDR3: CASSIGTMNTEAFF
DNA: TGTGCCAGTAGTATTGGGACAATGAACACTGAAGCTTTCTTT

V: TRBV4-1
J: TRBJ2-1
size: once
D: .
CDR3: CASSARQLESEQFF
DNA: TGCGCCAGCAGCGCAAGGCAACTAGAGTCTGAGCAGTTCTTC

V: TRBV11-2
J: TRBJ1-6
size: .
D: TRBD1
CDR3: CASSLAQGDSPLHF
DNA: TGTGCCAGCAGCTTAGCCCAGGGGGATTCACCCCTCCACTTT

V: TRBV5-1
J: TRBJ1-5
size: .
D: .
CDR3: CASSPEGGQPQHF
DNA: TGCGCCAGCAGTCCGGAAGGAGGTCAGCCCCAGCATTTT

V: TRBV27
J: TRBJ1-1
size: .
D: .
CDR3: CASSSDRENTEAFF
DNA: TGTGCCAGCAGTTCGGACAGAGAGAACACTGAAGCTTTCTTT

V: TRBV28
J: TRBJ2-3
size: .
D: .
CDR3: CASSLVASKWVPQYF
DNA: TGTGCCAGCAGTTTAGTGGCTAGCAAATGGGTTCCGCAGTATTTT

V: TRBV11-2
J: TRBJ1-2
size: .
D: TRBD1
CDR3: CASQTGGGYGYTF
DNA: TGTGCCAGCCAGACAGGGGGCGGATATGGCTACACCTTC

V: TRBV27
J: TRBJ1-1
size: .
D: TRBD1
CDR3: CASSLMTGGTEAFF
DNA: TGTGCCAGCAGTTTAATGACAGGGGGCACTGAAGCTTTCTTT

V: TRBV5-6
J: TRBJ1-2
size: .
D: TRBD1
CDR3: CASSNAGQWNYGYTF
DNA: TGTGCCAGCTCCAACGCGGGACAGTGGAACTATGGCTACACCTTC